What follows are 31 T cell receptor beta chains derived from one specimen sequenced in a study of T cell repertoires in cytomegalovirus infection. TCRdb processed the reads anew with MiXCR; each CDR3 protein has one entry. Of about 180,000 distinct CDR3 sequences listed, around an eighth were seen once; the top ten hold 25% to 30%. The source material was PBMCs. The receptors stem from a human donor in good health (CMV status not recorded). Some clones in this sample may be carry-over from other donors' samples.

The chain couples TRBV19 to TRBJ2-7; D is ambiguous. Trimming removed 10 bases at V and 1 base at J, with 14 bases between. CDR1 and CDR2 from the germline V gene are LNHDA and SQIVND (reference sequence). This CDR3 has 13 amino acids. In DNA form, the CDR3 reads TGTGCCACTCGACGCCAAAGGTCCTACGAGCAGTACTTC. Translated, it gives CATRRQRSYEQYF.

This clonotype was seen a handful of times. V is TRBV29-1 and J is TRBJ1-5, with 9 bases aligning to TRBD1. The germline V gene encodes CDR1 SQVTM and CDR2 ANQGSEA. V dropped 5 bases and J dropped 2; count of bases not matched to a gene: 13. This CDR3 spans 17 amino acids. The CDR3 DNA sequence: TGCAGCGTTCTGGTCCCGGGACAGGGAATGGGCAATCAGCCCCAGCATTTT. Translated, it gives CSVLVPGQGMGNQPQHF.

This clonotype has at least ten counts. The chain employs TRBV19 and TRBJ1-1; D is perhaps TRBD1 (6 bases). Germline V gene sequence: CDR1 LNHDA, CDR2 SQIVND (reference sequence). The V gene lost 7 bases and the J gene lost 1 base, with 16 bases spanning the gap. The CDR3 extends over 15 amino acids. CDR3 sequence: CASTPRTDPNTEAFF. The CDR3 nucleotides read TGTGCCAGTACCCCTCGGACAGACCCGAACACTGAAGCTTTCTTT. The variable domain in full, completed from reference TRBV19 and TRBJ1-1, reads DGGITQSPKYLFRKEGQNVTLSCEQNLNHDAMYWYRQDPGQGLRLIYYSQIVNDFQKGDIAEGYSVSREKKESFPLTVTSAQKNPTAFYLCASTPRTDPNTEAFFGQGTRLTVV.

J is TRBJ1-2 and V is TRBV5-6; 10 bases match TRBD1. The CDR3 extends over 16 amino acids. Trimming cost V 3 bases and J 2 bases; bases outside gene matches: 7. Germline CDR1 and CDR2: SGHDT and YYEEEE. The CDR3 protein is CASSSPGTGENYGYTF. The DNA for the CDR3 is TGTGCCAGCAGCTCACCGGGGACAGGGGAGAACTATGGCTACACCTTC.

The chain has TRBV29-1 and TRBJ2-5; TRBD2 matches 14 bases. This CDR3 is built from 14 residues. Germline trimming cut 4 bases from V and 4 bases from J; bases unmatched to any gene: 2. Germline-derived CDR1 and CDR2 are SQVTM and ANQGSEA. In nucleotides, the CDR3 is TGCAGCGTTGGACTAGCGGGAGGGCCAGAGACCCAGTACTTC. This encodes CSVGLAGGPETQYF.

In its sample, this clonotype was seen many times. The V call is TRBV7-3, the J call TRBJ2-5; 8 nucleotides match TRBD2. Per the germline V gene, CDR1 is SGHTA and CDR2 is FQGTGA. The CDR3 has 18 amino acids. The J segment lost 3 bases and the V segment lost 5 bases, leaving 17 bases of the junction unmatched. The DNA for the CDR3 is TGTGCCAGCAGCCCAACATCGTGGCCGGGGACTAGGGAAGAGACCCAGTACTTC. As protein: CASSPTSWPGTREETQYF.

The CDR3 region is CASSVVTSANNEQFF. CDR3 DNA: TGTGCCAGCAGCGTAGTGACCAGCGCAAACAATGAGCAGTTCTTC. The chain employs TRBV9 and TRBJ2-1; D is unresolved. The CDR3 length is 15 residues. Germline V gene data show CDR1 as SGDLS and CDR2 as YYNGEE. With 0 bases removed from V and 5 bases from J, the gap between germline ends came to 12 bases.

This clonotype occurred a few times. The V and J genes are TRBV7-3 and TRBJ1-2; 9 bases are a match to TRBD1. Germline V gene lookup returns CDR1 SGHTA and CDR2 FQGTGA. The CDR3 runs to 13 residues. V was clipped by 3 bases and J by 7 bases; unmatched bases: 3. CDR3 amino acids: CASSFDRGIGYTF. The CDR3 coding sequence is TGTGCCAGCAGCTTTGACAGGGGGATTGGCTACACCTTC. The complete variable domain, with remaining parts taken from reference TRBV7-3 and TRBJ1-2, reads GAGVSQTPSNKVTEKGKYVELRCDPISGHTALYWYRQSLGQGPEFLIYFQGTGAADDSGLPNDRFFAVRPEGSVSTLKIQRTERGDSAVYLCASSFDRGIGYTFGSGTRLTVV.

The chain joins TRBV6-5 to TRBJ1-2, with 8 nucleotides matching TRBD1. The junction had 4 bases not matched to a gene; V was cut back by 5 bases and J by 2 bases. This CDR3 is 14 amino acids long. Germline values: CDR1 MNHEY, CDR2 SVGAGI. This chain's CDR3 is CASSRQGTNYGYTF. DNA of the CDR3: TGTGCCAGCAGTCGACAGGGGACAAACTATGGCTACACCTTC.

At least ten counts were recorded for this clonotype. V gene TRBV7-2 combines with J gene TRBJ2-7, with D possibly being TRBD2 (5 bases). CDR3 length equals 15 residues. The ends were cut back, 5 bases at V and 1 base at J, with 15 bases in the middle. Germline V gene lookup returns CDR1 SGHTA and CDR2 FQGNSA. DNA for the CDR3: TGTGCCAGCAGCCTTTCCTCCGGGGAGTCCTACGAGCAGTACTTC. This encodes CASSLSSGESYEQYF. Full variable domain (missing parts from reference TRBV7-2 and TRBJ2-7): GAGVSQSPSNKVTEKGKDVELRCDPISGHTALYWYRQSLGQGLEFLIYFQGNSAPDKSGLPSDRFSAERTGGSVSTLTIQRTQQEDSAVYLCASSLSSGESYEQYFGPGTRLTVT.

This clonotype was seen at least ten times. This sequence joins TRBV7-2 and TRBJ2-5; 8 nucleotides align to TRBD1. Germline V gives CDR1 SGHTA, CDR2 FQGNSA. The CDR3 covers 14 residues. The V and J ends lost 5 bases and 2 bases, in that order; junction bases with no gene match: 4. CDR3 loop: CASSNRQGQETQYF. CDR3 DNA: TGTGCCAGCAGCAACCGACAGGGGCAAGAGACCCAGTACTTC.

This clonotype was observed many times. V gene TRBV20-1 combines with J gene TRBJ2-1; D unresolved. Per germline, CDR1 DFQATT and CDR2 SNEGSKA (reference sequence). V was cut by 7 bases and J by 0 bases, with 16 bases left in between. CDR3 length equals 15 residues. The CDR3 DNA is TGCAGTGTGCAATATAGTCGTAGCTCCTACAATGAGCAGTTCTTC. Translating gives CSVQYSRSSYNEQFF.

This clonotype was seen more than once but under ten times. The J gene is TRBJ1-5, the V gene TRBV18; TRBD1 matches at 7 bases. The CDR3 sequence is 15 residues long. Germline trimming cut 6 bases from V and 2 bases from J; bases unmatched to any gene: 7. Germline V gives CDR1 KGHSH, CDR2 LQKENI. The CDR3: CASSPGTAGNQPQHF. The CDR3 DNA reads TGTGCCAGCTCCCCCGGGACAGCTGGCAATCAGCCCCAGCATTTT.

This clonotype has ten or more counts. This rearrangement joins TRBV7-9 to TRBJ1-5, with 8 bases identical to TRBD1. J gave up 5 bases and V 0 bases, and 6 bases lay outside the gene matches. This CDR3 contains 16 residues. Germline CDR1 SEHNR, CDR2 FQNEAQ (reference sequence). The CDR3 protein is CASSLAPTGADQPQHF. CDR3 in DNA: TGTGCCAGCAGCTTAGCGCCGACAGGGGCGGATCAGCCCCAGCATTTT.

This clonotype was counted only a few times. The chain employs TRBV29-1 and TRBJ2-7, with a possible D match to TRBD1 (6 bases). V lost 6 bases and J lost 1, with 13 bases in between. This CDR3 comprises 13 residues. Germline CDR1 and CDR2: SQVTM and ANQGSEA. This CDR3 is CSVPGHGSYEQYF. CDR3 sequence (DNA): TGCAGCGTCCCGGGACATGGGTCCTACGAGCAGTACTTC.

This clonotype has just a few counts. The chain combines TRBV18 with TRBJ2-7; TRBD2 aligns across 9 bases. The CDR3 is 16 residues long. The V gene's germline CDR1 is KGHSH and CDR2 LQKENI. J gave up 7 bases and V 3 bases, and 13 bases lay outside the gene matches. CDR3: CASSPVTSGPLGEQYF. DNA of the CDR3: TGTGCCAGCTCACCTGTGACTAGCGGACCCTTAGGAGAGCAGTACTTC.

The chain recombines TRBV29-1 with TRBJ2-5, with unresolved D. The CDR3 has 10 amino acids. CDR1 SQVTM and CDR2 ANQGSEA come from the germline V gene. Trimming pared 6 bases from V and 3 bases from J, leaving 5 bases between. CDR3 protein: CSVSEETQYF. As DNA, the CDR3 is TGCAGCGTCTCGGAAGAGACCCAGTACTTC.

Ten or more counts support this clonotype. This chain joins TRBV7-3 and TRBJ2-3; weak D call: TRBD2 (7 bases). The germline CDR1 and CDR2 sequences are SGHTA and FQGTGA. This CDR3 has 14 amino acids. V lost 4 bases, J lost 6 bases, and 14 bases lay in between. CDR3 sequence (DNA): TGTGCCAGCAGCTCACTAGGGGGGGCGGATACGCAGTATTTT. Encoded protein: CASSSLGGADTQYF.

The chain employs TRBV2 and TRBJ1-2; TRBD1 matches 8 bases. The germline V gene encodes CDR1 SNHLY and CDR2 FYNNEI. V gave up 11 bases and J gave up 7 bases; unmatched junction bases: 9. CDR3 length: 12 amino acids. The CDR3 sequence is CAGRTGRFGYTF. CDR3 in DNA: TGTGCCGGGAGGACAGGGAGGTTTGGCTACACCTTC.

This clonotype was detected only a few times. This chain joins TRBV6-5 and TRBJ1-5; D is unclear. The V end lost 5 bases, the J end lost 6 bases, and 11 bases lay between the germline ends. Germline V gene data show CDR1 as MNHEY and CDR2 as SVGAGI. This CDR3 spans 13 amino acids. CDR3 in amino acids: CASSQRFSQPQHF. The CDR3 coding sequence is TGTGCCAGCAGTCAGCGGTTTTCTCAGCCCCAGCATTTT.

In its sample, this clonotype was seen many times. The V gene is TRBV6-2 or TRBV6-3, the J gene TRBJ1-5; the D gene is possibly TRBD1 (5 bases). V was pared by 4 bases and J by 7 bases, with 17 bases between. Germline V gene data show CDR1 as MNHEY and CDR2 as SVGEGT. The CDR3 loop spans 15 amino acids. Here the CDR3 reads CASSSGGGFGQPQHF. The DNA for the CDR3 is TGTGCCAGCAGTTCCGGCGGGGGGTTCGGGCAGCCCCAGCATTTT.

This clonotype showed up many times. The rearrangement uses TRBV7-9 and TRBJ1-5; D remains unclear. Germline V gives CDR1 SEHNR, CDR2 FQNEAQ (reference sequence). V was pared by 5 bases and J by 4 bases, with 6 bases between. The CDR3 sequence is 12 residues long. CDR3 region: CASSPNNQPQHF. CDR3 DNA sequence: TGTGCCAGCAGCCCCAATAATCAGCCCCAGCATTTT.

This sequence joins TRBV9 and TRBJ1-1, with 10 nucleotides matching TRBD1. The CDR3 contains 16 residues. CDR1 SGDLS and CDR2 YYNGEE come from the germline V gene. J lost 5 bases, V lost 4 bases, and 11 bases had no gene match. The CDR3 protein is CASSLGGQGVKTEAFF. The DNA of the CDR3 is TGTGCCAGCAGCTTAGGCGGACAGGGGGTCAAAACTGAAGCTTTCTTT.

This clonotype was counted only a few times. The chain employs TRBV12-3 or TRBV12-4 and TRBJ1-1; D is unclear. Trimming pared 7 bases from V and 2 bases from J, leaving 20 bases between. The CDR3 has 16 amino acids. CDR3 region: CASIPGDPRKNTEAFF. In DNA form, the CDR3 reads TGTGCCAGCATCCCGGGAGATCCCAGGAAAAACACTGAAGCTTTCTTT.

This clonotype was seen ten or more times. The chain uses TRBV6-5 and TRBJ2-1; D possibly corresponds to TRBD2 (6 bases). The CDR3 contains 14 residues. Trimming removed 0 bases from V and 6 bases from J, with 9 bases in between. The germline gives CDR1 MNHEY, CDR2 SVGAGI. CDR3 sequence (DNA): TGTGCCAGCAGTTACTCCGGGGGAAGCAATGAGCAGTTCTTC. Its translation is CASSYSGGSNEQFF.

The chain links TRBV7-1 to TRBJ2-1; a weak D match, TRBD1 (6 bases). TRBV7-1 is noted as an ORF with a role that remains uncertain. This CDR3 has 14 residues. Trimming took off 5 bases at V and 7 bases at J, with 15 bases between the two ends. The CDR3 reads CASSEWRGGNEQFF. CDR3 bases: TGTGCCAGCAGCGAATGGAGAGGGGGAAATGAGCAGTTCTTC.

The chain employs TRBV11-1 and TRBJ1-1; no clear D. V lost 5 bases and J 0 bases, leaving 4 bases between the germline ends. This CDR3 has 12 amino acids. From germline, CDR1 is SGHAT and CDR2 FQDESV (reference sequence). The CDR3 DNA follows: TGTGCCAGCAGCGTCTTGAACACTGAAGCTTTCTTT. It codes for CASSVLNTEAFF. The whole variable domain, remainder taken from reference TRBV11-1 and TRBJ1-1, is EAEVAQSPRYKITEKSQAVAFWCDPISGHATLYWYRQILGQGPELLVQFQDESVVDDSQLPKDRFSAERLKGVDSTLKIQPAELGDSAMYLCASSVLNTEAFFGQGTRLTVV.

There are many counts of this clonotype. The chain has TRBV6-2 or TRBV6-3 and TRBJ2-1; possible D gene TRBD2, 5 bases. V was clipped by 5 bases and J by 3 bases, with 11 bases between them. CDR1 and CDR2 from the germline V gene are MNHEY and SVGEGT. The CDR3 runs to 14 residues. The CDR3 region is CASSERTLYNEQFF. CDR3 DNA: TGTGCCAGCAGTGAGCGGACCCTCTACAATGAGCAGTTCTTC.

In its sample, this clonotype was seen a few times. V is TRBV29-1 and J is TRBJ2-1; D is uncertain. The CDR3 consists of 11 residues. In germline, CDR1 is SQVTM, CDR2 ANQGSEA. V lost 1 base and J lost 9, with 7 bases in between. The CDR3 DNA is TGCAGCGTTGAAGTGGGGTTTGAGCAGTTCTTC. It translates to CSVEVGFEQFF.

This clonotype showed up just a few times. CDR3 nucleotide sequence: TGTGCCAGCAGCCCGATGACAGAACTGTTCCATGGCTACACCTTC. Translating gives CASSPMTELFHGYTF. The chain links TRBV12-3 or TRBV12-4 to TRBJ1-2; possible D gene TRBD1, 5 bases. The CDR3 runs to 15 residues. Between the trimmed V and J ends, which lost 6 bases and 6 bases, there was a span of 20 bases.

This clonotype has at least ten counts. The rearrangement uses TRBV7-9 and TRBJ1-1, with D perhaps TRBD1 (5 bases). The CDR3 length is 15 residues. Trimming pared 5 bases from V and 0 bases from J, leaving 13 bases between. Germline assignment: CDR1 SEHNR and CDR2 FQNEAQ (reference sequence). DNA of the CDR3: TGTGCCAGCAGCCCCCGAGGGGCGATGAACACTGAAGCTTTCTTT. Protein product: CASSPRGAMNTEAFF.